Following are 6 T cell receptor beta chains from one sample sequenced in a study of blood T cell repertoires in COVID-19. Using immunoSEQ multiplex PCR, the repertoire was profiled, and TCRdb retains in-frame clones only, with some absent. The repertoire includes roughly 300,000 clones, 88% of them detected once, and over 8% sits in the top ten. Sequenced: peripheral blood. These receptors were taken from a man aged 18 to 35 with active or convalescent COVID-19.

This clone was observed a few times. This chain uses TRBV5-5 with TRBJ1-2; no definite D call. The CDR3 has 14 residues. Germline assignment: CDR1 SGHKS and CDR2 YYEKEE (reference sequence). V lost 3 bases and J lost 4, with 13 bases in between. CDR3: CASSYSSGGYGYTF. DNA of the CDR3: TGTGCCAGCAGCTACTCTAGTGGCGGCTATGGCTACACCTTC.

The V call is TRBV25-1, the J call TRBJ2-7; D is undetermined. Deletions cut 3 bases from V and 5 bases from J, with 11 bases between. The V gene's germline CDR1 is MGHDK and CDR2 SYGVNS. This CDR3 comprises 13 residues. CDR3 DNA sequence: TGTGCCAGCAGTGACTCTGATCTACACGAGCAGTACTTC. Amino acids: CASSDSDLHEQYF.

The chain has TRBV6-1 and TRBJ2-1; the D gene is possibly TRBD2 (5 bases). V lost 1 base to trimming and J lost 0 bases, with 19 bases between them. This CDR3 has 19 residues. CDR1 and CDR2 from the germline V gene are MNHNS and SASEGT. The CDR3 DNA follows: TGTGCCAGCAGTGAAGGTATGGGATTGAGGGCACTCTCCTACAATGAGCAGTTCTTC. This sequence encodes CASSEGMGLRALSYNEQFF.

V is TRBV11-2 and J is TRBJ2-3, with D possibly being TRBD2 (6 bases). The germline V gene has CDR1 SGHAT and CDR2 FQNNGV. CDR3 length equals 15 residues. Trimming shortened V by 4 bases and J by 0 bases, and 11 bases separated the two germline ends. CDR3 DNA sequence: TGTGCCAGCAGCTCATCCGGGACTAGCACAGATACGCAGTATTTT. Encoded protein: CASSSSGTSTDTQYF.

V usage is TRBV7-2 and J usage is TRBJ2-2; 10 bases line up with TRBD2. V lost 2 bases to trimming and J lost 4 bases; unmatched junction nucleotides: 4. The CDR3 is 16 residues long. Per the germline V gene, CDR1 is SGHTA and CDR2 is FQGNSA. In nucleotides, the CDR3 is TGTGCCAGCAGCTTATACAGCGGGGGGGGCACCGGGGAGCTGTTTTTT. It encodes CASSLYSGGGTGELFF.

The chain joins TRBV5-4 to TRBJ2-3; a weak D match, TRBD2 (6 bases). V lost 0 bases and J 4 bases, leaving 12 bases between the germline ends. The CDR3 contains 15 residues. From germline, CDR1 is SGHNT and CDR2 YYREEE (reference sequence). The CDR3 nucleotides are TGTGCCAGCAGCTTGGGGGCCCCGGGGGCAGATACGCAGTATTTT. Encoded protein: CASSLGAPGADTQYF.